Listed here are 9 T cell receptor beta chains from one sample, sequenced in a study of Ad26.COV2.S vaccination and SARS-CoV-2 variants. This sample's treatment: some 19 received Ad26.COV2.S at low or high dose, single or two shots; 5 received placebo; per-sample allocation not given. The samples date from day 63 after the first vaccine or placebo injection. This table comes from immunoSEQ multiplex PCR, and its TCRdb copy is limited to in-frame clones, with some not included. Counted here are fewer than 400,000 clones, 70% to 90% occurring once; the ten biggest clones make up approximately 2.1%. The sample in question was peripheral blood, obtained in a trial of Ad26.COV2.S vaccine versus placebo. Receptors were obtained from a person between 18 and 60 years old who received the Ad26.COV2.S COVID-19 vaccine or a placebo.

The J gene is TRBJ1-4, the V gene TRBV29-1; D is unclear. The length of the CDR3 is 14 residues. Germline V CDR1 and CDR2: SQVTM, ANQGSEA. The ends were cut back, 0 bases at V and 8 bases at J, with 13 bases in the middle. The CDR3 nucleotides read TGCAGCGTTGAAGATCCGGGGATGGGCGAAAAACTGTTTTTT. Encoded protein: CSVEDPGMGEKLFF.

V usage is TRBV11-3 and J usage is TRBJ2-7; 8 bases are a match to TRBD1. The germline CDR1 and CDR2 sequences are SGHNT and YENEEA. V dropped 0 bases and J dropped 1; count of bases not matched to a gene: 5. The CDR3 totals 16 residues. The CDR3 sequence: CASSLEVTGGSYEQYF. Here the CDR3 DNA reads TGTGCCAGCAGCTTAGAGGTTACAGGGGGATCCTACGAGCAGTACTTC.

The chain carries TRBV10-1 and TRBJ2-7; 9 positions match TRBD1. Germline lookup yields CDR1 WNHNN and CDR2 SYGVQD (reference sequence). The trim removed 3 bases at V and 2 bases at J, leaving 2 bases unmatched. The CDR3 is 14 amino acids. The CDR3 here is CASSEGTGPYEQYF. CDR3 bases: TGCGCCAGCAGTGAAGGGACAGGGCCCTACGAGCAGTACTTC.

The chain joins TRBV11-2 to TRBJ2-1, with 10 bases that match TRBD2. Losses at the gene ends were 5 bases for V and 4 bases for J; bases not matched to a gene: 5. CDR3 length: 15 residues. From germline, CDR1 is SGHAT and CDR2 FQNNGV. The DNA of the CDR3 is TGTGCCAGCAGCATTCAAGCGGGGGGGTACAATGAGCAGTTCTTC. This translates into CASSIQAGGYNEQFF.

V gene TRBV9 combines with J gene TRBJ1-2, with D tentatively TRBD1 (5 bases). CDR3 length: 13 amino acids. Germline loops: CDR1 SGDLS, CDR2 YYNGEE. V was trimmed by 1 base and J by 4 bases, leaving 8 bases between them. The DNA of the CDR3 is TGTGCCAGCAGCGTAACAGGTCTCTATGGCTACACCTTC. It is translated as CASSVTGLYGYTF.

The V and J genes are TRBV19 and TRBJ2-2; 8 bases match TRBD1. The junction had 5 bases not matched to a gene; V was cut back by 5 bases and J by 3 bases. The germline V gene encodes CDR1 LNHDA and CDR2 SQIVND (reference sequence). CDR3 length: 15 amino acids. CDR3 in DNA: TGTGCCAGTAGTCCCGGGACAGGTTACACCGGGGAGCTGTTTTTT. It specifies CASSPGTGYTGELFF.

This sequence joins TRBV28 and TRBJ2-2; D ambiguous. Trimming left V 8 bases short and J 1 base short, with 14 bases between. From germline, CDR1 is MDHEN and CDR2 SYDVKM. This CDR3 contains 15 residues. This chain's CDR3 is CASGWSTLNTGELFF. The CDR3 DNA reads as TGTGCCAGCGGGTGGTCTACCCTGAACACCGGGGAGCTGTTTTTT.

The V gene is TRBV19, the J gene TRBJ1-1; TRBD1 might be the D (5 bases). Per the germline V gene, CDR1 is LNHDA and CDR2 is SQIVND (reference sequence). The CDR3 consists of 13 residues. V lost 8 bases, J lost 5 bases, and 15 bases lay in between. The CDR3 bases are TGTGCCAGTTTCCGGCGGGGGGGGACTGAAGCTTTCTTT. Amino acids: CASFRRGGTEAFF. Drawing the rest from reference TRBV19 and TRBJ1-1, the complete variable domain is DGGITQSPKYLFRKEGQNVTLSCEQNLNHDAMYWYRQDPGQGLRLIYYSQIVNDFQKGDIAEGYSVSREKKESFPLTVTSAQKNPTAFYLCASFRRGGTEAFFGQGTRLTVV.

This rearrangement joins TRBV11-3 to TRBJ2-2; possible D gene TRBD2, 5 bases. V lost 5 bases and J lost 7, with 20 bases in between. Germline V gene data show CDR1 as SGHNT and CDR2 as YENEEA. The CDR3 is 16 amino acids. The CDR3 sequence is CASSRRANSEGGELFF. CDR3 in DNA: TGTGCCAGCAGCAGGCGGGCCAACAGTGAGGGCGGGGAGCTGTTTTTT.